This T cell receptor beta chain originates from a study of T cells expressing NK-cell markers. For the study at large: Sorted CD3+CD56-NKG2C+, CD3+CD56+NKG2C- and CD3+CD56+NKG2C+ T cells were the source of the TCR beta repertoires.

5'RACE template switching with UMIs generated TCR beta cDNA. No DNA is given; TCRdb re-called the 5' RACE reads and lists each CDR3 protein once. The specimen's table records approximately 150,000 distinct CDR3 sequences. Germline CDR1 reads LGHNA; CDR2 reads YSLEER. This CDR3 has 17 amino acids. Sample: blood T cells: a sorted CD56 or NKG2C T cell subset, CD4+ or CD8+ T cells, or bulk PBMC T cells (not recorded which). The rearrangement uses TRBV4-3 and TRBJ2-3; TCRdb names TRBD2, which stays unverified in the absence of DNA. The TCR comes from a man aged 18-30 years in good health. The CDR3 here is CASSQGGASGRTDTQYF.